The T cell receptor (beta chain) described here comes from a study of CD8 T cells in ankylosing spondylitis. From germline, CDR1 is MDHEN and CDR2 SYDVKM. V dropped 10 bases and J dropped 8; count of bases not matched to a gene: 10. CDR3 length equals 13 residues. One entry per CDR3 protein results from TCRdb running MiXCR on the 5' RACE reads. Of over 700,000 distinct CDR3 sequences in the sample, 15% to 20% were seen once. To note about this clonotype: Its antigen remains unknown.

Points from the study as a whole: A TCR beta motif of roughly eight highly homologous variants appeared characteristic of ankylosing spondylitis blood. Earlier studies detected some motif variants in reactive arthritis synovial fluid and blood.

The clonotype comes from a male donor with ankylosing spondylitis. The rearrangement uses TRBV28 and TRBJ1-4; TRBD1 matches 7 bases. The sample was blood, either unsorted or a sorted T cell fraction (not recorded which). The chain's CDR3 is CATRQGQSEKLFF. The DNA of the CDR3 is TGTGCCACCCGACAGGGACAAAGCGAAAAACTGTTTTTT. Combining the CDR3 with reference TRBV28 and TRBJ1-4 gives the whole variable domain DVKVTQSSRYLVKRTGEKVFLECVQDMDHENMFWYRQDPGLGLRLIYFSYDVKMKEKGDIPEGYSVSREKKERFSLILESASTNQTSMYLCATRQGQSEKLFFGSGTQLSVL.